The 28 T cell receptor beta chains below were found in one sample sequenced in a study of blood T cell repertoires in COVID-19. Clones were sequenced by immunoSEQ multiplex PCR, and TCRdb holds only the in-frame ones, with some missing. The sample lists 150,000 to 250,000 clones, roughly 87% seen once, with around 2.4% in the top ten. The sample taken for sequencing was PBMCs or T cells enriched from blood (not recorded which). The receptors shown here come from a woman aged 25 to 39 who had recovered from COVID-19.

This sequence joins TRBV28 and TRBJ1-2; D unclear. V gave up 6 bases and J gave up 2 bases, with 10 bases separating them. Germline CDR1 and CDR2: MDHEN and SYDVKM. The CDR3 contains 13 residues. The CDR3 region is CASRRHPNYGYTF. For the CDR3, the DNA is TGTGCCAGCAGGAGACACCCCAACTATGGCTACACCTTC.

The chain employs TRBV14 and TRBJ2-3, with a possible D match to TRBD2 (6 bases). Germline V CDR1 and CDR2: SGHDN, FVKESK. The CDR3 is 14 amino acids. V lost 5 bases, J lost 2 bases, and 11 bases lay in between. This CDR3 is CASSSWEDTDTQYF. The CDR3, as DNA: TGTGCCAGCAGCTCCTGGGAGGACACAGATACGCAGTATTTT.

The chain links TRBV5-1 to TRBJ2-7; 7 bases agree with TRBD2. Trimming removed 4 bases from V and 0 bases from J; junction bases left unmatched: 7. The CDR3 is made up of 15 amino acids. CDR1 SGHRS and CDR2 YFSETQ come from the germline V gene. As DNA, the CDR3 is TGCGCCAGCAGCCCAACGAGCGGGGCCTCCTACGAGCAGTACTTC. This codes for CASSPTSGASYEQYF.

The chain has TRBV7-2 and TRBJ1-3; TRBD1 matches at 7 bases. Germline-derived CDR1 and CDR2 are SGHTA and FQGNSA. This CDR3 is 17 amino acids long. The junction had 10 bases not matched to a gene; V was cut back by 5 bases and J by 0 bases. As DNA, the CDR3 is TGTGCCAGCAGCCGGGACAGCATCCCAAACTCTGGAAACACCATATATTTT. It yields the protein CASSRDSIPNSGNTIYF.

The chain is built from TRBV5-6 and TRBJ1-1, with 7 bases identical to TRBD1. The trim removed 1 base at V and 2 bases at J, leaving 8 bases unmatched. The CDR3 extends over 16 amino acids. Per germline, CDR1 SGHDT and CDR2 YYEEEE. CDR3 in DNA: TGTGCCAGCAGCTTGAGGGGGCGCCGGGGTAACACTGAAGCTTTCTTT. It encodes CASSLRGRRGNTEAFF. Full variable domain (rest looked up from reference TRBV5-6 and TRBJ1-1): DAGVTQSPTHLIKTRGQQVTLRCSPKSGHDTVSWYQQALGQGPQFIFQYYEEEERQRGNFPDRFSGHQFPNYSSELNVNALLLGDSALYLCASSLRGRRGNTEAFFGQGTRLTVV.

This chain uses TRBV11-2 with TRBJ2-7; D call uncertain. The CDR3 is 14 amino acids. Germline V gene data show CDR1 as SGHAT and CDR2 as FQNNGV. Trimming pared 3 bases from V and 4 bases from J, leaving 13 bases between. The DNA of the CDR3 is TGTGCCAGCAGCTTTTCCGACTGGTCTTACGAGCAGTACTTC. Translated: CASSFSDWSYEQYF.

The V call is TRBV3-1 (or the pseudogene TRBV3-2), the J call TRBJ1-6; D gene ambiguous. The length of the CDR3 is 16 residues. CDR1 and CDR2 (germline): LGHDT, YNNKEL (reference sequence). The V and J ends lost 6 bases and 6 bases respectively, with 18 bases between them. CDR3 loop: CASSSDPATANSPLHF. CDR3 bases: TGTGCCAGCAGTTCCGATCCGGCAACAGCTAATTCACCCCTCCACTTT.

V gene TRBV27 combines with J gene TRBJ1-4, with unresolved D. Trimming cost V 7 bases and J 8 bases, with 14 bases left between them. Germline-derived CDR1 and CDR2 are MNHEY and SMNVEV (reference sequence). This CDR3 has 13 residues. The CDR3 sequence: CASTPRTGEKLFF. CDR3 nucleotides: TGTGCCAGCACTCCGCGGACGGGGGAAAAACTGTTTTTT. Using reference TRBV27 and TRBJ1-4 for the parts outside the CDR3, the full variable domain is EAQVTQNPRYLITVTGKKLTVTCSQNMNHEYMSWYRQDPGLGLRQIYYSMNVEVTDKGDVPEGYKVSRKEKRNFPLILESPSPNQTSLYFCASTPRTGEKLFFGSGTQLSVL.

The genes are TRBV6-4 and TRBJ1-6, with TRBD1 matching over 8 bases. The CDR3 consists of 16 residues. Germline CDR1 is MRHNA and CDR2 is SNTAGT. V shed 5 bases and J 0 bases; nucleotides not matched to a gene: 3. The CDR3 region is CASSPGTGSYNSPLHF. For the CDR3, the DNA is TGTGCCAGCAGTCCCGGGACAGGCTCCTATAATTCACCCCTCCACTTT.

The CDR3: CSVATFRSPREQYF. CDR3 DNA: TGCAGCGTCGCCACGTTTCGGTCCCCGCGCGAGCAGTACTTC. This chain uses TRBV29-1 with TRBJ2-7; D remains ambiguous. Trimming took off 6 bases at V and 6 bases at J, with 21 bases between the two ends. The CDR3 consists of 14 residues. Per the germline V gene, CDR1 is SQVTM and CDR2 is ANQGSEA.

The chain carries TRBV30 and TRBJ2-5; 8 bases fit TRBD2. Germline trimming cut 2 bases from V and 4 bases from J; bases unmatched to any gene: 6. The CDR3 loop spans 14 amino acids. Looked up from germline, CDR1 is GTSNPN and CDR2 is SVGIG (reference sequence). Here the CDR3 reads CAWSLAGRGETQYF. As DNA, the CDR3 is TGTGCCTGGAGTCTAGCGGGTAGAGGAGAGACCCAGTACTTC.

The chain has TRBV4-1 and TRBJ2-5; 10 nucleotides align to TRBD2. J was trimmed by 5 bases and V by 4 bases; bases with no gene match: 7. The CDR3 spans 15 residues. Germline-derived CDR1 and CDR2 are MGHRA and YSYEKL. CDR3 in DNA: TGCGCCAGCAGCCGCAGCGGGAGGGCCGTTGAGACCCAGTACTTC. This translates into CASSRSGRAVETQYF.

The chain links TRBV2 to TRBJ2-3; D may be TRBD2 (5 bases). The germline V and J ends were trimmed by 3 bases and 2 bases, with 21 bases remaining between them. CDR1 and CDR2 from the germline V gene are SNHLY and FYNNEI. CDR3 size: 18 residues. The CDR3 DNA is TGTGCCAGCAGTGATTCGTGGCTTGTAGATCGGGACACAGATACGCAGTATTTT. This encodes CASSDSWLVDRDTDTQYF.

This chain connects TRBV19 to TRBJ1-5; D possibly corresponds to TRBD1 (6 bases). This CDR3 comprises 15 residues. Deletions cut 2 bases from V and 7 bases from J, with 15 bases between. The germline V gene has CDR1 LNHDA and CDR2 SQIVND (reference sequence). CDR3 residues: CASSISQGIFQPQHF. The DNA for the CDR3 is TGTGCCAGTAGTATAAGTCAGGGGATTTTCCAGCCCCAGCATTTT.

The chain recombines TRBV24-1 with TRBJ2-7, with 9 bases lining up with TRBD1. The CDR3 runs 14 residues. Looked up from germline, CDR1 is KGHDR and CDR2 is SFDVKD. The ends lost 5 bases at V and 6 bases at J; junction bases unmatched: 7. CDR3 loop: CATSATGGRIEQYF. The CDR3 DNA reads TGTGCCACCAGTGCGACAGGGGGTAGGATCGAGCAGTACTTC.

The chain combines TRBV7-3 with TRBJ2-1; D is uncertain. Trimming took 5 bases from V and 0 from J, leaving 11 bases between them. Germline loops: CDR1 SGHTA, CDR2 FQGTGA. The CDR3 is 15 amino acids. The CDR3, as DNA: TGTGCCAGCAGCCTAGACTCGAGCTCCTACAATGAGCAGTTCTTC. Residues: CASSLDSSSYNEQFF.

This chain links TRBV30 with TRBJ1-3; no reliable D call. Germline values: CDR1 GTSNPN, CDR2 SVGIG (reference sequence). The CDR3 runs 12 residues. Trimming took 0 bases from V and 8 from J, leaving 8 bases between them. In nucleotides, the CDR3 is TGTGCCTGGAGTGTACTCGGAGACACCATATATTTT. Translation: CAWSVLGDTIYF.

CDR3 protein: CASSFSRGGLNEQYF. Written as DNA, the CDR3 is TGTGCCAGCAGTTTCTCTCGCGGGGGGTTAAACGAGCAGTACTTC. The chain has TRBV27 and TRBJ2-7, with TRBD2 matching 8 bases. V lost 3 bases and J lost 5; bases outside the gene matches: 9. The CDR3 consists of 15 residues. The V gene's germline CDR1 is MNHEY and CDR2 SMNVEV (reference sequence).

The chain carries TRBV3-1 (or the pseudogene TRBV3-2) and TRBJ2-4; D is uncertain. The CDR3 runs 19 residues. CDR1 and CDR2 from the germline V gene are LGHDT and YNNKEL (reference sequence). Trimming took off 0 bases at V and 0 bases at J, with 18 bases between the two ends. The CDR3 bases are TGTGCCAGCAGCCAAGATATTGGCGTGATGGAGTTAGCCAAAAACATTCAGTACTTC. The encoded protein is CASSQDIGVMELAKNIQYF.

The chain has TRBV28 and TRBJ2-1; D perhaps matches TRBD2 (5 bases). The CDR3 covers 13 residues. Trimming took off 6 bases at V and 0 bases at J, with 6 bases between the two ends. Germline CDR1 is MDHEN and CDR2 is SYDVKM. The CDR3 here is CASSGGSYNEQFF. The CDR3 DNA reads as TGTGCCAGCAGCGGAGGCTCCTACAATGAGCAGTTCTTC. Drawing the rest from reference TRBV28 and TRBJ2-1, the complete variable domain is DVKVTQSSRYLVKRTGEKVFLECVQDMDHENMFWYRQDPGLGLRLIYFSYDVKMKEKGDIPEGYSVSREKKERFSLILESASTNQTSMYLCASSGGSYNEQFFGPGTRLTVL.

In this sample, this clone turned up a few times. The chain recombines TRBV11-2 with TRBJ2-5, with 7 positions matching TRBD1. The CDR3 spans 16 residues. V was pared by 4 bases and J by 4 bases, with 12 bases of the junction left unmatched. Germline V CDR1 and CDR2: SGHAT, FQNNGV. CDR3 DNA: TGTGCCAGCAGCTCTGGAGATAAGGGGGCATCAGAGACCCAGTACTTC. Protein sequence: CASSSGDKGASETQYF. The full variable domain, completed using reference TRBV11-2 and TRBJ2-5, is EAGVAQSPRYKIIEKRQSVAFWCNPISGHATLYWYQQILGQGPKLLIQFQNNGVVDDSQLPKDRFSAERLKGVDSTLKIQPAKLEDSAVYLCASSSGDKGASETQYFGPGTRLLVL.

The chain joins TRBV10-3 to TRBJ1-1; 9 nucleotides line up with TRBD1. V was clipped by 10 bases and J by 3 bases; unmatched bases: 3. Germline V gene sequence: CDR1 ENHRY, CDR2 SYGVKD. The CDR3 is made up of 12 amino acids. CDR3 DNA: TGTGCCACCCGACAGGGGGACACTGAAGCTTTCTTT. This codes for CATRQGDTEAFF.

The gene calls are TRBV3-1 (or the pseudogene TRBV3-2) and TRBJ1-2; TRBD1 is a possible D gene (6 bases). With 7 bases removed from V and 9 bases from J, the gap between germline ends came to 15 bases. The germline V gene has CDR1 LGHDT and CDR2 YNNKEL (reference sequence). The CDR3 spans 12 residues. This chain's CDR3 is CASTGEGVSYTF. CDR3 DNA: TGTGCCAGCACCGGGGAGGGGGTGAGCTACACCTTC.

There are a few counts of this clone. The V call is TRBV2, the J call TRBJ2-6, with D possibly TRBD1 on 6 matching bases. This CDR3 has 14 amino acids. V shed 8 bases and J shed 6 bases, with 14 bases lying between them. Germline CDR1 and CDR2: SNHLY and FYNNEI. CDR3 DNA: TGTGCCAGCGGCCTAGGGACACAGGCCAACGTCCTGACTTTC. Translating gives CASGLGTQANVLTF.

The chain has TRBV10-1 and TRBJ2-4; D is perhaps TRBD1 (5 bases). V shed 6 bases and J shed 0 bases, with 12 bases lying between them. This CDR3 comprises 15 residues. CDR1 and CDR2 (germline): WNHNN, SYGVQD (reference sequence). The CDR3 sequence is CASRGTGRAKNIQYF. DNA for the CDR3: TGCGCCAGCAGGGGAACAGGAAGAGCCAAAAACATTCAGTACTTC.

The V and J genes are TRBV19 and TRBJ1-3; D possibly corresponds to TRBD1 (6 bases). Trimming left V 9 bases short and J 1 base short, with 13 bases between. The CDR3 runs 14 residues. In germline, CDR1 is LNHDA, CDR2 SQIVND (reference sequence). The CDR3 sequence: CASNIQGSGNTIYF. CDR3 coding DNA: TGTGCCAGCAACATCCAGGGGTCTGGAAACACCATATATTTT.

V and J are TRBV7-2 and TRBJ2-7; 7 nucleotides agree with TRBD1. The V gene's germline CDR1 is SGHTA and CDR2 FQGNSA. The CDR3 covers 15 residues. With V trimmed by 0 bases and J by 4 bases, 6 bases remained unmatched. DNA for the CDR3: TGTGCCAGCAGCTTAGCAGGGGGCATATCGTACGAGCAGTACTTC. This gives the protein CASSLAGGISYEQYF.

The chain recombines TRBV6-5 with TRBJ1-5, with a tentative D call TRBD1 (6 bases). V lost 5 bases and J lost 6, with 14 bases in between. Germline CDR1 and CDR2: MNHEY and SVGAGI. The CDR3 length is 14 residues. The CDR3 is CASSPFQGRQPQHF. The CDR3 nucleotides read TGTGCCAGCAGTCCTTTTCAGGGGCGTCAGCCCCAGCATTTT.